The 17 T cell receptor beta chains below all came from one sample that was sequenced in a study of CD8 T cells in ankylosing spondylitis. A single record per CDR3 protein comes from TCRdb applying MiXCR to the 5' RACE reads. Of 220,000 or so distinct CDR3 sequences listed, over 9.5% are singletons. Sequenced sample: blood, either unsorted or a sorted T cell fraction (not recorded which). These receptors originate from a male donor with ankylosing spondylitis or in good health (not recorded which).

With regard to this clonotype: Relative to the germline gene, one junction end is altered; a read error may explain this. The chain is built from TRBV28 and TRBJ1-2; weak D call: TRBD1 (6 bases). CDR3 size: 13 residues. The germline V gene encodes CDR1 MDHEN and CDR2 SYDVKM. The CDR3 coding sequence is TGTGCCAGCAGCCCTGGACAGCCCTATGGCGACACCTTC. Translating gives CASSPGQPYGDTF.

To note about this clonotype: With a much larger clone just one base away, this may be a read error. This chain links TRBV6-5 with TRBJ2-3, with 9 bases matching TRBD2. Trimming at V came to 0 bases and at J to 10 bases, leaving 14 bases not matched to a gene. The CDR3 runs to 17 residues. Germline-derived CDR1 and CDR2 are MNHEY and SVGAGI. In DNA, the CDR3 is TGTGCCAGCAGTTACTCGGCGGGGGGGGGCTCATGGGATGCGCAGTATTTT. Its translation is CASSYSAGGGSWDAQYF.

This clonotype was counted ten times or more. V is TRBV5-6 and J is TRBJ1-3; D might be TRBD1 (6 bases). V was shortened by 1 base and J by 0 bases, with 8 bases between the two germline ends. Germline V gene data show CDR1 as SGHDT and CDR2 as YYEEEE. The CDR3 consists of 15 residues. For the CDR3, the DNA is TGTGCCAGCAGCTTGCAAGGGGGCTCTGGAAACACCATATATTTT. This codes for CASSLQGGSGNTIYF.

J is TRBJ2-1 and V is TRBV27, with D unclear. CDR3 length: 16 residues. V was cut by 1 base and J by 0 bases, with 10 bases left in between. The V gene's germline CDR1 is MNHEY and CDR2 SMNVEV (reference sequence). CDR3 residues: CASSLYAQPSYNEQFF. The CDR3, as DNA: TGTGCCAGCAGTTTATACGCCCAGCCCTCCTACAATGAGCAGTTCTTC.

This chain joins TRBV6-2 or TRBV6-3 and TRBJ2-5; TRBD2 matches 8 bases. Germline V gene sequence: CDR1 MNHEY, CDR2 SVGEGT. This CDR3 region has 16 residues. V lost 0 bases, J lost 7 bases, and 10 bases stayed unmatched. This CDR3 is CASSYSDVAGGWTQYF. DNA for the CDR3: TGTGCCAGCAGTTACTCCGACGTGGCGGGGGGATGGACCCAGTACTTC.

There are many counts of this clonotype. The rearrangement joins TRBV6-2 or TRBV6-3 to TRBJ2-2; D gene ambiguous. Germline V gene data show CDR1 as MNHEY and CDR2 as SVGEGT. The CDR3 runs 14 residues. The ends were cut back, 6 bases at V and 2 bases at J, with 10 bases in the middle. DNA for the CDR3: TGTGCCAGCAGATTAACCGGTAACACCGGGGAGCTGTTTTTT. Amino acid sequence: CASRLTGNTGELFF.

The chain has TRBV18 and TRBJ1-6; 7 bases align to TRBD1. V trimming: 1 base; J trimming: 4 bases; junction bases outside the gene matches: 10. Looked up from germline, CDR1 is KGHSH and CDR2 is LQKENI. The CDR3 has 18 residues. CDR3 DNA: TGTGCCAGCTCACCACAGGGACAGAGGAATAATTATAATTCACCCCTCCACTTT. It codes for CASSPQGQRNNYNSPLHF.

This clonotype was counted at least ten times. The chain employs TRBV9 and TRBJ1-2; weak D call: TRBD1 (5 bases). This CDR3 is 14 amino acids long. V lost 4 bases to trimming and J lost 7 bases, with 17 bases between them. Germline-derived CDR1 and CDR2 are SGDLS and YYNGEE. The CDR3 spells CASSIRETGTGYTF. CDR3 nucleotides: TGTGCCAGCAGCATCCGGGAGACGGGGACTGGCTACACCTTC.

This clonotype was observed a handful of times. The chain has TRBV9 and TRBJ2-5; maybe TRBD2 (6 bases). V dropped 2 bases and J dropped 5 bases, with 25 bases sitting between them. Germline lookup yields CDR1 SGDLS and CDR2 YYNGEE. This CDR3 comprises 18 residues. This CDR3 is CASSVQGETPGLWETQYF. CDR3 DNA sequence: TGTGCCAGCAGCGTTCAAGGAGAAACACCGGGACTTTGGGAGACCCAGTACTTC.

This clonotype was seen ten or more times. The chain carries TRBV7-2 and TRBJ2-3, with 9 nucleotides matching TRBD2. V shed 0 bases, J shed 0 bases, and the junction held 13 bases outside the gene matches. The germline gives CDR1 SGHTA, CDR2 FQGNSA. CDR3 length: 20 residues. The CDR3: CASSLAGGLAGIYSTDTQYF. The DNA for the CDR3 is TGTGCCAGCAGCTTAGCGGGGGGGCTAGCGGGGATCTACAGCACAGATACGCAGTATTTT.

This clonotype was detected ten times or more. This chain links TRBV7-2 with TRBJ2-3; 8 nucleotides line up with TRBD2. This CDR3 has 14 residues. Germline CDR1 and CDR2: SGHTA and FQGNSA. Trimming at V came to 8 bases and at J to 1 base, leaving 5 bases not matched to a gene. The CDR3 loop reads CASERGMRTDTQYF. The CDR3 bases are TGTGCCAGCGAGCGGGGGATGCGCACAGATACGCAGTATTTT.

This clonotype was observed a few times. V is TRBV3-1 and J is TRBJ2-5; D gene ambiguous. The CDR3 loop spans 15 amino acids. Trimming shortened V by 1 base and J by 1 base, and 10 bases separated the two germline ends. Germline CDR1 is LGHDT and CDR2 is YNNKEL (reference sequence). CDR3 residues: CASSQVRLSQETQYF. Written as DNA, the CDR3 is TGTGCCAGCAGCCAAGTACGGCTGTCCCAAGAGACCCAGTACTTC.

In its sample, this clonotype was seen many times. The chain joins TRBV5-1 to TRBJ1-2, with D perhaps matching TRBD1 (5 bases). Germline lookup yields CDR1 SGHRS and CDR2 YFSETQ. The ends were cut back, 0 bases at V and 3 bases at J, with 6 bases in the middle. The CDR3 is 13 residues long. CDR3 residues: CASSLEGDYGYTF. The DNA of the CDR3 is TGCGCCAGCAGCTTGGAAGGGGACTATGGCTACACCTTC.

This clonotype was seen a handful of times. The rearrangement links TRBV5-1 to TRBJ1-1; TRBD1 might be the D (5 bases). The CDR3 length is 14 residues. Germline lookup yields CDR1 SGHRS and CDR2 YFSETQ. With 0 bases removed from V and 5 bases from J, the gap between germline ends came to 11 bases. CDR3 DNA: TGCGCCAGCAGCTTGGTGGGGGAGGGAACTGAAGCTTTCTTT. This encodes CASSLVGEGTEAFF.

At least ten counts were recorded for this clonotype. The CDR3 reads CSRPGGDTEAFF. The DNA of the CDR3 is TGCAGTCGACCAGGAGGGGACACTGAAGCTTTCTTT. V is TRBV20-1 and J is TRBJ1-1, with D possibly matching TRBD1 (5 bases). Deletions cut 8 bases from V and 3 bases from J, with 13 bases between. CDR3 length: 12 residues. Germline-derived CDR1 and CDR2 are DFQATT and SNEGSKA (reference sequence).

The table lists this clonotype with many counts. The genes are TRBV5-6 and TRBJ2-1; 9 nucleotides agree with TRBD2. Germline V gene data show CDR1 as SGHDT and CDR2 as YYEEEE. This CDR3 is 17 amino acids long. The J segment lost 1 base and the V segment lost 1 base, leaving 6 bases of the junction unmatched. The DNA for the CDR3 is TGTGCCAGCAGCTTGTTCAGCGGGGGGACTTCCTACAATGAGCAGTTCTTC. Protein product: CASSLFSGGTSYNEQFF. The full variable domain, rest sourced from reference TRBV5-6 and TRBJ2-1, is DAGVTQSPTHLIKTRGQQVTLRCSPKSGHDTVSWYQQALGQGPQFIFQYYEEEERQRGNFPDRFSGHQFPNYSSELNVNALLLGDSALYLCASSLFSGGTSYNEQFFGPGTRLTVL.

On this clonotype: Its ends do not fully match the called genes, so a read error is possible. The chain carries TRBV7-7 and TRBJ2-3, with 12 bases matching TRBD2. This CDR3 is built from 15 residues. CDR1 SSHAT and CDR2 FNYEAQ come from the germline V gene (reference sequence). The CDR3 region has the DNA TGTGCTAGCAGCTCTAGCGGGGGGGCCCAAGATACGCAGTATTTT. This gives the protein CASSSSGGAQDTQYF. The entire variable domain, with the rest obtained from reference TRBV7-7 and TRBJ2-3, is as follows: GAGVSQSPRYKVTKRGQDVTLRCDPISSHATLYWYQQALGQGPEFLTYFNYEAQPDKSGLPSDRFSAERPEGSISTLTIQRTEQRDSAMYRCASSSSGGAQDTQYFGPGTRLTVL.